The rows below give T cell receptor beta chains drawn from one sample of a study of regulatory T cells in long-lasting Graves disease. TCRdb independently ran MiXCR on the multiplex PCR reads; one entry per CDR3 protein. Found here are some 450,000 distinct CDR3 sequences, about 16% of them singletons; the top ten hold about 11%. The same data also contributed to another study, on T cells in Graves' hyperthyroidism and ophthalmopathy.

The sequences come from peripheral blood mononuclear cells (PBMCs), collected at new diagnosis, from a patient treated with antithyroid drugs. The receptor source for this set is a woman in her twenties or thirties with Graves disease. Each CDR3 is given with its conserved first and last residue. D genes are given only for firm matches. The size of a clone is reported for some rows only, either as once, few or many, or as a class for expanded clones.

clone size,D gene,V gene,J gene,CDR3 DNA,CDR3 protein
.,.,TRBV5-1,TRBJ2-1,TGCGCCAGCAGCTTGCCGGCGGCGGGAACAGGGGATGAGCAGTTCTTC,CASSLPAAGTGDEQFF
many,TRBD2,TRBV20-1,TRBJ2-1,TGCAGTGCTAGAGACTCTGTAGCGGGAGTTTACAATGAGCAGTTCTTC,CSARDSVAGVYNEQFF
many,.,TRBV20-1,TRBJ1-1,TGCAGTGCTTCGGGAGGGGCCACTGAAGCTTTCTTT,CSASGGATEAFF
many,.,TRBV20-1,TRBJ1-1,TGCAGTGCTATGGAGACAGCGAACACTGAAGCTTTCTTT,CSAMETANTEAFF
many,.,TRBV6-2/TRBV6-3,TRBJ2-1,TGTGCCAGCAGTGAAGGCGGATCCTACAATGAGCAGTTCTTC,CASSEGGSYNEQFF
many,TRBD1,TRBV7-2,TRBJ2-7,TGTGCCAGCAGCTTAGCTTTCGGCAGGGGGCCCTACGAGCAGTACTTC,CASSLAFGRGPYEQYF
many,TRBD2,TRBV18,TRBJ2-1,TGTGCCAGCTCCCCCGGGGGGTACGGAGTCGACATTGAGCAGTTCTTC,CASSPGGYGVDIEQFF
few,.,TRBV6-1,TRBJ2-7,TGTGCCAGCAGTGAAGAGCGGGCAATCGACGAGCAGTACTTC,CASSEERAIDEQYF
few,.,TRBV18,TRBJ1-1,TGTGCCAGCTCACCACGGGGAGGGTATGAAGCTTTCTTT,CASSPRGGYEAFF
few,TRBD1,TRBV19,TRBJ2-6,TGTGCCGACGCGGGACAGGGGCCCTCTGGGGCCAACGTCCTGACTTTC,CADAGQGPSGANVLTF
many,TRBD2,TRBV7-8,TRBJ2-1,TGTGCCAGCAGCTTAGGAGCGGCTAGCGGGGTCTACAATGAGCAGTTCTTC,CASSLGAASGVYNEQFF
many,.,TRBV28,TRBJ1-1,TGTGCCAGCAGCCGGTCACGAGGGAACACTGAAGCTTTCTTT,CASSRSRGNTEAFF
many,TRBD2,TRBV7-2,TRBJ2-7,TGTGCCAGCTTGGGGACTAGCGGGAGGAAGGCCTCCTACGAGCAGTACTTC,CASLGTSGRKASYEQYF
many,TRBD1,TRBV12-3/TRBV12-4,TRBJ2-1,TGTGCCAGCAGATCCGGGACAGGGGGTCTAGATGAGCAGTTCTTC,CASRSGTGGLDEQFF
many,.,TRBV5-1,TRBJ1-2,TGCGCGTCGGGCGTCGGCGGGAAAAATGGCTACACCTTC,CASGVGGKNGYTF
.,TRBD2,TRBV4-3,TRBJ2-5,TGCGCCAGCAGCCAAGAAGCGGGAGGCGGGGAAGAGACCCAGTACTTC,CASSQEAGGGEETQYF
many,TRBD2,TRBV12-3/TRBV12-4,TRBJ2-1,TGTGCCAGCAGTTTAACGGGGGGAAGCTCCTACAATGAGCAGTTCTTC,CASSLTGGSSYNEQFF
few,.,TRBV7-9,TRBJ2-7,TGTGCCAGCAGCTTAGCGGAGGACGCAGAGCAGTACTTC,CASSLAEDAEQYF
many,TRBD1,TRBV4-3,TRBJ1-2,TGCGCCAGCAGCCAAGCCCCAGGGGGAAACTATGGCTACACCTTC,CASSQAPGGNYGYTF
many,.,TRBV12-3/TRBV12-4,TRBJ2-1,TGTGCCAGCAGCAAGGGGGGAAGCGGATACAATGAGCAGTTCTTC,CASSKGGSGYNEQFF
.,TRBD1,TRBV11-2,TRBJ1-3,TGTGCCAGCAGCTTAGTTCCAGGGGGCGCGGTGGGCTCTGGAAACACCATATATTTT,CASSLVPGGAVGSGNTIYF
.,TRBD1,TRBV11-2,TRBJ1-4,TGTGCCAGCAGCTTATTGGGACAGGGCGGGGAAAAACTGTTTTTT,CASSLLGQGGEKLFF
.,.,TRBV9,TRBJ2-1,TGTGCCAGCAGCGCCGACGGGGACAATGAGCAGTTCTTC,CASSADGDNEQFF
many,.,TRBV10-3,TRBJ2-7,TGTGCCATTTCGACAGCCGCCTACGAGCAGTACTTC,CAISTAAYEQYF
many,TRBD2,TRBV18,TRBJ2-1,TGTGCCAGCTCACCAGCAGCGGGAGGGTCGAATGAGCAGTTCTTC,CASSPAAGGSNEQFF
many,.,TRBV10-3,TRBJ2-3,TGTGCCATCAGTGCCGGTTCCACAGATACGCAGTATTTT,CAISAGSTDTQYF
.,.,TRBV15,TRBJ1-5,TGTGCCACCAGCAGAGTACGTCCAGGGGAGAGTCAGCCCCAGCATTTT,CATSRVRPGESQPQHF
few,.,TRBV19,TRBJ1-5,TGTGCCAGTGTTCGGGTCCCCTATAGCAATCAGCCCCAGCATTTT,CASVRVPYSNQPQHF
many,.,TRBV10-2,TRBJ1-2,TGCGCCAGCAGTGAGTCTGTGACATTTAACTATGGCTACACCTTC,CASSESVTFNYGYTF
many,TRBD1,TRBV20-1,TRBJ1-2,TGCAGTGCTAGGGACAGGCTCTATGGCTACACCTTC,CSARDRLYGYTF
.,.,TRBV19,TRBJ2-7,TGTGCCAGTAGTCGGTCAGACTCCTACTACGAGCAGTACTTC,CASSRSDSYYEQYF
.,.,TRBV19,TRBJ2-1,TGTGCCAGTAGCCAGACAGGATCTGACTACAATGAGCAGTTCTTC,CASSQTGSDYNEQFF
few,.,TRBV29-1,TRBJ1-3,TGCAGCGTTGAAGATTGGAGGGGGAACACCATATATTTT,CSVEDWRGNTIYF
many,.,TRBV6-5,TRBJ2-2,TGTGCCAGCAGTTACTCTTCCGACGGGGAGCTGTTTTTT,CASSYSSDGELFF
many,TRBD2,TRBV6-1,TRBJ2-7,TGTGCCAGCAGTGAAGCGGGGGGGGCCTACGAGCAGTACTTC,CASSEAGGAYEQYF
many,TRBD1,TRBV15,TRBJ1-2,TGTGCCACCAGCAGAGGGGACAGGGCGTCTGGCTACACCTTC,CATSRGDRASGYTF
few,.,TRBV20-1,TRBJ1-1,TGCAGTGCTAGAGGGTCCGGTTACCTTGAAGCTTTCTTT,CSARGSGYLEAFF
many,TRBD1,TRBV6-1,TRBJ2-3,TGTGCCAGCAGTCCGCCGCAGGGACAGGGAACCACAGATACGCAGTATTTT,CASSPPQGQGTTDTQYF
many,.,TRBV6-2/TRBV6-3,TRBJ2-7,TGTGCCAGCAGTTACCTTGGGGAGGACGAGCAGTACTTC,CASSYLGEDEQYF
.,TRBD1,TRBV4-1,TRBJ1-1,TGCGCCAGCAGCAGGGACAGAAAAAACACTGAAGCTTTCTTT,CASSRDRKNTEAFF
many,.,TRBV27,TRBJ2-1,TGTGCCAGCAGTCCGTGGGGAGCTTACAATGAGCAGTTCTTC,CASSPWGAYNEQFF
many,.,TRBV7-9,TRBJ1-4,TGTGCCAGCAGCCTCTCGCTTGAGGGGGAAAAACTGTTTTTT,CASSLSLEGEKLFF
many,TRBD2,TRBV7-2,TRBJ2-3,TGTGCCAGCAGCTTGACTAGCGGCACAGATACGCAGTATTTT,CASSLTSGTDTQYF